This paragraph covers one TCR beta chain sequence. In this sample, this clonotype turned up many times. Its antigen is unknown. Nothing much larger sits one base from this clone, and base qualities are not available. These data are taken from a study of read filtering for tumor transcriptome and immune sequencing (dated by TCRdb to 2019 to 2021). Looking at the study overall: The cohort was composed of approximately 16 male and 14 to 15 female patients, with a mean age of roughly 61 years and an age range of about 45 to 90. Under revised international staging, roughly 8 patients fell into R-ISS I, more than 15 into R-ISS II and roughly 7 into R-ISS III. After DNase treatment, whole-transcriptome libraries were prepared using the TruSeq RNA Access Library Prep Kit. One main goal was a read-filtering strategy for immune repertoire data, in particular deciding whether clonotypes backed by only one read should be removed. Using the same bone marrow samples, the study ran both targeted immune repertoire sequencing and bulk whole-transcriptome sequencing and then compared the TCR repertoires from each method. Per sample, about 4.05 to 11 million TCR-region mapped reads were obtained with IR-seq, compared with only roughly 80 to 1273 with RNA-seq.

Overall results and qualifications from the work: The sorted CD138-negative fraction was not purified T cells but a mixed bone marrow immune population. Single-read clonotypes made up roughly four fifths of clonotypes but roughly 3.2% of total reads in IR-seq, and just under 75% of clonotypes and 44.6% of reads in RNA-seq. Compared with RNA-seq, IR-seq captured clonotypes at much greater depth and more reliably, and a smaller IR-seq throughput was enough to identify most of the shared clonotypes. When single-read clonotypes were removed, the proportions of shared clonotypes in IR-seq and RNA-seq correlated more strongly.

Each patient had bone marrow sampled at the time of active disease. Bone marrow mononuclear cells were isolated by Ficoll-Hypaque density gradient centrifugation. To remove myeloma plasma cells, the cells were labeled with CD138 magnetic microbeads on a MACS separator, and CD138-negative cells were then collected by negative selection. The purity of the isolated cells was checked by flow cytometry with CD138 antibodies on an Attune NxT. Total RNA was extracted with TRIzol reagent and quantified with a NanoDrop spectrophotometer. For each patient, the CD138-negative bone marrow sample underwent paired RNA-seq and IR-seq. From its cysteine to its phenylalanine, the CDR3 spans 14 amino acids. CDR3 DNA only is kept here, 42 bases in frame from base 1. The junction carries 11 bases between V and J, which are trimmed by 1 base and 7 bases respectively. TCR libraries were constructed from about 400 ng RNA using the Immunoverse kit, and molecular barcoded adaptors covering alpha/delta and beta/gamma chains were employed. TCR library preparation used the same RNA that went into transcriptome sequencing. An Illumina HiSeq 4000 with 2 x 150 cycles was used to sequence the TCR libraries. For the original study's pipeline: With MiXCR, TCR reads were aligned to human V, D, J and C references and assembled into CDR3 clonotypes, with quality filtering and error correction included. The tcR package in R was used to analyze clonotype counts and gene usage diversity. Raw mapping reads were checked after the RNA-seq reads had been mapped by STAR aligner version 2.5.3a onto the human GRCh37 genome. To test how sequencing depth affects detected clonotypes, IR-seq fastq files were randomly downsampled with Seqtk 1.3. Starting from the raw public reads, TCRdb applied fastp trimming at Q25, assembled clones with MiXCR and retained in-frame beta chains. Each CDR3 protein gets just one entry, which takes the most common genes and DNA from the rows behind it. The V and J calls were not made by the authors but by TCRdb's processing. A total of fewer than 100,000 distinct CDR3 sequences appear in this sample, more than 9% of them only once. The ten biggest clones cover 14% to 15% of the sample.

The TCR sequence derives from a donor aged 40 or over with multiple myeloma. The sequencing sample was made of a population of CD138-negative cells sorted from bone marrow. The sample's cell subset or site, from its label and the paper: bone marrow mononuclear cells depleted of CD138+ plasma/myeloma cells by negative magnetic selection. The chain links TRBV12-3 or TRBV12-4 with TRBJ1-5, with a tentative D gene TRBD1 over 5 matching bases. The CDR3 loop reads CASSLGGGNQPQHF. The nucleotide sequence reads as follows: TGTGCCAGCAGTTTAGGGGGGGGTAACCAGCCCCAGCATTTT.